This T cell receptor (beta chain) was profiled in a study of OX40 agonist ivuxolimab in advanced cancers. As for the study in general: Patients were around 83% male with ages about 23 to 80, mean around 61.

Some clones are missing from TCRdb's copy, which holds only in-frame ones; the method was immunoSEQ multiplex PCR. The sample shows about 71,000 clones, roughly 93% of them seen only once. Trimming shortened V by 5 bases and J by 4 bases, and 15 bases separated the two germline ends. Germline V gene data show CDR1 as MNHEY and CDR2 as SMNVEV (reference sequence). The CDR3 is 15 residues long. The chain couples TRBV27 to TRBJ2-1, with no clear D. Here the sequenced sample was CD4+ or CD8+ T cells sorted from blood, taken in a trial of the OX40 agonist ivuxolimab. This clonotype originated in an adult with an advanced solid tumor such as melanoma, head and neck, liver or kidney cancer. This CDR3 is CASSAVDGMYNEQFF. The CDR3 DNA is TGTGCCAGCAGTGCGGTGGACGGTATGTACAATGAGCAGTTCTTC.